A selection of T cell receptor beta chains follows, all from one sample in a study of CD8 T cells in ankylosing spondylitis. TCRdb used MiXCR to reprocess the 5' RACE reads, holding one entry per CDR3 protein. The sample holds around 220,000 distinct CDR3 sequences; roughly 10% are singletons and the top ten take 21%. The specimen sequenced was blood, either unsorted or a sorted T cell fraction (not recorded which). Receptors were obtained from a male donor with ankylosing spondylitis or in good health (not recorded which). Both conserved end residues are part of each CDR3. A D gene is named only where the DNA matches it firmly. Only some rows state a clone size, as once, few, many or a class for expanded clones.

cdr3_nt cdr3_aa v_call clone_size d_call cdr3_length j_call
TGTGCCAGCAGCGGAGGGACGTCTGGAAACACCATATATTTT CASSGGTSGNTIYF TRBV7-9 few NA 14 TRBJ1-3
TGCAGTGCCCCAGTAGTTAGCGGGGGGGCCGATCAGTTCTTC CSAPVVSGGADQFF TRBV20-1 few TRBD2 14 TRBJ2-1
TGTGCCAGCAGCTTCGCAGGACGCACAGATACGCAGTATTTT CASSFAGRTDTQYF TRBV7-3 many NA 14 TRBJ2-3
TGCGCCAGCAGCCCCTTAGGGCCCAATCAGCCCCAGCATTTT CASSPLGPNQPQHF TRBV5-1 many NA 14 TRBJ1-5
TGCGCCAGCGACCGCGACAGCTCTGGGGCCAACGTCCTGACTTTC CASDRDSSGANVLTF TRBV5-1 NA NA 15 TRBJ2-6
TGTGCCAGCAGTTCGACAAGGGACGCTTCTGGCTACAATGAGCAGTTCTTC CASSSTRDASGYNEQFF TRBV6-2/TRBV6-3 NA NA 17 TRBJ2-1
TGTGCCAGCAGCTTATCCCATTCTCGACTAGCGGGTGGGTACAATGAGCAGTTCTTC CASSLSHSRLAGGYNEQFF TRBV11-1 many TRBD2 19 TRBJ2-1
TGTGCCAGCAGTCCGTTTGCGGGGGGCCCCCCAGATACGCAGTATTTT CASSPFAGGPPDTQYF TRBV11-1 NA TRBD2 16 TRBJ2-3
TGCAGTGCTTCCCGGGACAGAAACACCGGGGAGCTGTTTTTT CSASRDRNTGELFF TRBV20-1 many TRBD1 14 TRBJ2-2
TGTGCCAGCATCCACAGGGGGAGTCTAGCGGGGGACTCCTACAATGAGCAGTTCTTC CASIHRGSLAGDSYNEQFF TRBV11-1 few TRBD2 19 TRBJ2-1
TGTGCCAGCACCAGATTCAGGGGGGACATGAACACTGAAGCTTTCTTT CASTRFRGDMNTEAFF TRBV27 many TRBD1 16 TRBJ1-1
TGTGCCAGCAGCTTAGGGGACAACTCGTGCTTC CASSLGDNSCF TRBV7-9 many NA 11 TRBJ2-5
TGCGCCACGACTGGGCAGCCCTCTGGGGCCAACGTCCTGACTTTC CATTGQPSGANVLTF TRBV5-1 few NA 15 TRBJ2-6
TGTGCCATCAGCCCTTACAGGGACCTTAACAATGAGCAGTTCTTC CAISPYRDLNNEQFF TRBV10-3 few NA 15 TRBJ2-1
TGCAGTGCTAGCTTGAACAGGGGGCGTGAATCGCGGCCCCAGCATTTT CSASLNRGRESRPQHF TRBV20-1 many TRBD1 16 TRBJ1-5
TGTGCCAGCAGCTCCCCGGCGCAGGGTTTGGCTGGAAACACCATATATTTT CASSSPAQGLAGNTIYF TRBV7-2 NA NA 17 TRBJ1-3
TGTGCTAGCAGTGAGGGGGCGACGACGGAGACCCAGTACTTC CASSEGATTETQYF TRBV7-7 NA TRBD1 14 TRBJ2-5
TGTGCCAGCCACAGGGCCCATGAGCAGTTCTTC CASHRAHEQFF TRBV27 few NA 11 TRBJ2-1
TGTGCCAGCACCGGCAACCATCAAGAGACCCAGTACTTC CASTGNHQETQYF TRBV12-3/TRBV12-4 many NA 13 TRBJ2-5
TGTGCCAGCAGCCGGGGGTGGAACACTGAAGCTTTCTTT CASSRGWNTEAFF TRBV9 few NA 13 TRBJ1-1
TGTGCCAGCAGCTTAGAGGCAGGGGAGGGCTCTGAAGCTTTCTTT CASSLEAGEGSEAFF TRBV7-9 NA NA 15 TRBJ1-1
TGTGCCAGTCGTCCGTGGGGCCCAGATACGCAGTATTTT CASRPWGPDTQYF TRBV12-3/TRBV12-4 many NA 13 TRBJ2-3
TGCGCCAGCAGCCCCCAGGGAATAGATACGCAGTATTTT CASSPQGIDTQYF TRBV5-1 many NA 13 TRBJ2-3
TGTGCCCAGTGGGGACCCGCACCACCGGAGCAGTTCTTC CAQWGPAPPEQFF TRBV30 few NA 13 TRBJ2-1
TGCGCCAGCAGCTTGGACACGGTTAGCTCCTACGAGCAGTACTTC CASSLDTVSSYEQYF TRBV5-1 NA NA 15 TRBJ2-7
TGTGCCAGCAGCATCCAACTACTGGGTTTGAATGAGCAGTTCTTC CASSIQLLGLNEQFF TRBV11-2 many NA 15 TRBJ2-1
TGTGCCAGCAGCTTCAACAGGGCCACTGAAGCTTTCTTT CASSFNRATEAFF TRBV5-8 many NA 13 TRBJ1-1
TGCGCCAGCAGCTTTACAGGGGAAGTGTTACAGCCCCAGCATTTT CASSFTGEVLQPQHF TRBV5-1 many TRBD1 15 TRBJ1-5
TGTGCCAGCAGCCAAGTGATCTTTAATCAGCCCCAGCATTTT CASSQVIFNQPQHF TRBV4-2 NA NA 14 TRBJ1-5
TGTGCCAGCAGCTCGAACGTGGACAATGAGCAGTTCTTC CASSSNVDNEQFF TRBV7-3 many NA 13 TRBJ2-1
TGTGCCACCTCGCGGGACAACACAGATACGCAGTATTTT CATSRDNTDTQYF TRBV6-2/TRBV6-3 NA NA 13 TRBJ2-3
TGCAGTGCTAGTCCTACTAGCGGGGCTGGTGGTGAGCAGTTCTTC CSASPTSGAGGEQFF TRBV20-1 many TRBD2 15 TRBJ2-1
TGTGCCAGCAGCTTTCCCCCACAGCCCCAGCATTTT CASSFPPQPQHF TRBV7-3 many NA 12 TRBJ1-5
TGCAGTGTCAGAAGTACTAGCGGGGGGACAGATACGCAGTATTTT CSVRSTSGGTDTQYF TRBV20-1 many TRBD2 15 TRBJ2-3
TGTGCTAGCAGCCGCAGGGGTATACAGCGGAAGAATGAGCAGTTCTTC CASSRRGIQRKNEQFF TRBV7-7 many NA 16 TRBJ2-1
TGTGCCATCAGTGTTGGGTCAGGGAGGGCAAGCTCCTACGAGCAGTACTTC CAISVGSGRASSYEQYF TRBV10-3 NA TRBD2 17 TRBJ2-7
TGTGCCAGCAGCTTACCGCAGGTCTATGGCTACACCTTC CASSLPQVYGYTF TRBV7-2 many NA 13 TRBJ1-2
TGTGCCAGCAGCTTATCCGCGGGAGGACTAGCGGGGGCCCAGGGCCAAGAGACCCAGTACTTC CASSLSAGGLAGAQGQETQYF TRBV11-2 many TRBD2 21 TRBJ2-5
TGCAGTGCTAAGAACGAACAGGGCATAGGAGGCAATCAGCCCCAGCATTTT CSAKNEQGIGGNQPQHF TRBV20-1 NA NA 17 TRBJ1-5
TGCGCCAGCAGCTTGGCTGCAGGGGTCGGCCAAGAGACCCAGTACTTC CASSLAAGVGQETQYF TRBV5-1 many NA 16 TRBJ2-5
TGCAGCGTTGAGGGGACAGGGTGGGAGCAGTTCTTC CSVEGTGWEQFF TRBV29-1 many TRBD1 12 TRBJ2-1
TGTGCCAGCAGCTCTCGCGGTGGGCCCCGCACAGATACGCAGTATTTT CASSSRGGPRTDTQYF TRBV7-3 NA NA 16 TRBJ2-3
TGTGCCAGCAGCCGGCTGGCGGGGGGGTTTGAGACCCAGTACTTC CASSRLAGGFETQYF TRBV7-2 NA TRBD2 15 TRBJ2-5
TGTGCCAGCAGCTTAGCTGGCAGTGGTGAAGCTTTCTTT CASSLAGSGEAFF TRBV7-9 many NA 13 TRBJ1-1
TGTGCCAGCAGTCAAGAATCCGGGACTCTGAACACCGGGGAGCTGTTTTTT CASSQESGTLNTGELFF TRBV12-3/TRBV12-4 NA NA 17 TRBJ2-2
TGTGCCAGCAGCTGGGAACTAGCGGGGGGGTACAATGAGCAGTTCTTC CASSWELAGGYNEQFF TRBV3-1 NA TRBD2 16 TRBJ2-1
TGTGCCAGCAGTCCTACGGTCGAATACGAGCAGTACTTC CASSPTVEYEQYF TRBV2 many NA 13 TRBJ2-7
TGTGCCAGCAGTTCGACAGGGGGCTCTTCCTACGAGCAGTACTTC CASSSTGGSSYEQYF TRBV7-2 many TRBD1 15 TRBJ2-7
TGTGCCAGCAGTGGAACAGGGGTTGGCGAAAAACTGTTTTTT CASSGTGVGEKLFF TRBV2 NA TRBD1 14 TRBJ1-4
TGTGCCAGCAATCGGAGCGGGGCCGCCTACGAGCAGTACTTC CASNRSGAAYEQYF TRBV12-3/TRBV12-4 many TRBD2 14 TRBJ2-7
TGCAGCGTTGAAGGGACAGGGATCTATGGCTACACCTTC CSVEGTGIYGYTF TRBV29-1 many TRBD1 13 TRBJ1-2
TGTGCCAGCAGCACGACGGCAAATGAGCAGTTCTTC CASSTTANEQFF TRBV11-2 many NA 12 TRBJ2-1
TGCAGTGCTGGGGGGGGGTACCAAGAGACCCAGTACTTC CSAGGGYQETQYF TRBV20-1 NA TRBD2 13 TRBJ2-5
TGCAGCGTTGAAGCTTCCTCGTCTGGGGCCCAGCATTTT CSVEASSSGAQHF TRBV29-1 many NA 13 TRBJ1-5